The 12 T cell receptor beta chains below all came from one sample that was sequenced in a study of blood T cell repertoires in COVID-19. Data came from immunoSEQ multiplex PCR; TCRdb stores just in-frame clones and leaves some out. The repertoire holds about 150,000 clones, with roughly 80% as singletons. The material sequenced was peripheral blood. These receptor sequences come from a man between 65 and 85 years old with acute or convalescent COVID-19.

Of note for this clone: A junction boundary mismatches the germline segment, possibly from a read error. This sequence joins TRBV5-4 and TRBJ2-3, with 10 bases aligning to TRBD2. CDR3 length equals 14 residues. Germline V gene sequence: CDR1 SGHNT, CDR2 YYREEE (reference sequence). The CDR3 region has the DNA TGTGCCAGCAGACTAGCGGGGAGCATAGATACGCAGTATTTT. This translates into CASRLAGSIDTQYF.

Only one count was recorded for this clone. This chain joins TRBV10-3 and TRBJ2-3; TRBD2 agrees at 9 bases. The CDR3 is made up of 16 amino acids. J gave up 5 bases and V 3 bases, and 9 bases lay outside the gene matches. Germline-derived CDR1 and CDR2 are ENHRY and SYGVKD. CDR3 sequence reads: CAISDWGGGAGDTQYF. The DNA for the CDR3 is TGTGCCATCAGTGACTGGGGCGGGGGGGCCGGAGATACGCAGTATTTT.

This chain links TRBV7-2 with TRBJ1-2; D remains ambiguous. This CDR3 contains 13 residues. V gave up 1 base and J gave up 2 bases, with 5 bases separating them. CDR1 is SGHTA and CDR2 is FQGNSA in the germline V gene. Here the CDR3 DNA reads TGTGCCAGCAGCTTAGGAGTGAACTATGGCTACACCTTC. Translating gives CASSLGVNYGYTF. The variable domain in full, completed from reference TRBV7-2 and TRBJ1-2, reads GAGVSQSPSNKVTEKGKDVELRCDPISGHTALYWYRQSLGQGLEFLIYFQGNSAPDKSGLPSDRFSAERTGGSVSTLTIQRTQQEDSAVYLCASSLGVNYGYTFGSGTRLTVV.

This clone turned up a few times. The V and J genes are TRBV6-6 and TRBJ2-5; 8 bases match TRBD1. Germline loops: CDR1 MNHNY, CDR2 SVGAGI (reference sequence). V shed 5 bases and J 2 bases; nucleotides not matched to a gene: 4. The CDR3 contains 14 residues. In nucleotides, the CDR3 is TGTGCCAGCAGTCGGACAGGGAGACAAGAGACCCAGTACTTC. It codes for CASSRTGRQETQYF.

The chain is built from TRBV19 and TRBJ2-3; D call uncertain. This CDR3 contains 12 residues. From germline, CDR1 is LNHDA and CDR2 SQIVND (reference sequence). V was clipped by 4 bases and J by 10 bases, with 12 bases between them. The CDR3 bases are TGTGCCAGTAGTACTAGGAAGAGTCCGCAGTATTTT. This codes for CASSTRKSPQYF.

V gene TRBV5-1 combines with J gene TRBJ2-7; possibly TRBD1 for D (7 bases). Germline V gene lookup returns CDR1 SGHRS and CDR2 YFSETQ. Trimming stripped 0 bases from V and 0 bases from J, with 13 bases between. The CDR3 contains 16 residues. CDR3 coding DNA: TGCGCCAGCAGCTTGGAGGGGGCCGGGAGCTCCTACGAGCAGTACTTC. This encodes CASSLEGAGSSYEQYF.

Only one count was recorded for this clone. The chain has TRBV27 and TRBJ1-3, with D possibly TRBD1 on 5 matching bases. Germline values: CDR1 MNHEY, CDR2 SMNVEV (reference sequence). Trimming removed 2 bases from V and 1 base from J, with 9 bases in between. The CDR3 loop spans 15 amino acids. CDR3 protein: CASSLRQGSGNTIYF. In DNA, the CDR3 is TGTGCCAGCAGTTTACGGCAGGGTTCTGGAAACACCATATATTTT.

The CDR3 region has the DNA TGTGCCAGCAGTTTATCGTTTGGGACAGGGAGGTCAACTAATGAAAAACTGTTTTTT. Its protein product is CASSLSFGTGRSTNEKLFF. The chain couples TRBV27 to TRBJ1-4, with 9 bases lining up with TRBD1. This CDR3 spans 19 amino acids. CDR1 MNHEY and CDR2 SMNVEV come from the germline V gene (reference sequence). Trimming removed 0 bases from V and 0 bases from J; junction bases left unmatched: 8.

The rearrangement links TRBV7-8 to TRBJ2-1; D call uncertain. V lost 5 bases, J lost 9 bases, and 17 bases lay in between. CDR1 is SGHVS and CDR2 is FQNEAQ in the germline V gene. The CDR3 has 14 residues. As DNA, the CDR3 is TGTGCCAGCAGCGTAGACTCCTCTAGGCTTGAGCAGTTCTTC. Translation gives CASSVDSSRLEQFF.

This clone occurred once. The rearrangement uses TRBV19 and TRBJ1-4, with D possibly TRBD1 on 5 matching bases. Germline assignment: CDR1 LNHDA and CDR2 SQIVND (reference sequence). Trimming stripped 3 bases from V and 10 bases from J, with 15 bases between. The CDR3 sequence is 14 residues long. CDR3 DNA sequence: TGTGCCAGTAGTATGGGGCAGGGTGTCGGAAAACTGTTTTTT. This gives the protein CASSMGQGVGKLFF.

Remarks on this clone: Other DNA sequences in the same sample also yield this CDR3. CDR3 coding DNA: TGTGCCAGCAGCTTGGATTCGGGGAGCTCCTACGAGCAGTACTTC. The encoded protein is CASSLDSGSSYEQYF. V is TRBV5-4 and J is TRBJ2-7; tentatively, D is TRBD2 (5 bases). The CDR3 length is 15 residues. Germline CDR1 and CDR2: SGHNT and YYREEE (reference sequence). Trimming stripped 0 bases from V and 0 bases from J, with 10 bases between.

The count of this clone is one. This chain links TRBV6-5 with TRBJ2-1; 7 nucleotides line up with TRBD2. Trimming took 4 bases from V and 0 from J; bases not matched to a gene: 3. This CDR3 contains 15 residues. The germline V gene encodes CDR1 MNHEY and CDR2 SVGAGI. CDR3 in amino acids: CASSSRGTSYNEQFF. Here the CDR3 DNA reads TGTGCCAGCAGTTCGCGGGGGACCTCCTACAATGAGCAGTTCTTC.